This T cell receptor (beta chain) came from a study of blood T cell repertoires in COVID-19. Each participant's cohort was designated according to participant-reported clinical history. Recovery among Cohort 3 donors was established by two negative PCRs, clearance, or symptom resolution. This clone was counted a few times. How the authors handled the data: Scientists estimated how many nucleated cells there were by amplifying reference gene primers. Using immunoSEQ multiplex PCR, the repertoire was profiled, and TCRdb retains in-frame clones only, with some absent. V and J calls and clone size are those listed in that table; D and trimming were worked out from the DNA. The table records 110,000 to 150,000 clones, roughly 80% of them present only once. Germline V gene data show CDR1 as SGHRS and CDR2 as YFSETQ. CDR3 length: 17 amino acids. V was pared by 0 bases and J by 4 bases, with 19 bases between.

Sample: PBMCs or T cells enriched from blood (not recorded which). The V and J genes are TRBV5-1 and TRBJ1-1; D ambiguous. This clonotype was sampled from a woman aged 45-60 years who had recovered from COVID-19. CDR3 coding DNA: TGCGCCAGCAGCTTGGGGGTCGTTTCCCGGCGGAGCACTGAAGCTTTCTTT. Its protein is CASSLGVVSRRSTEAFF.